This note documents a single T cell receptor beta chain sequence. The data belong to a study of blood T cell repertoires in COVID-19. As for the study in general: Sample material is recorded as cDNA or gDNA derived from T cells, B-cell-depleted T cells, or PBMCs.

In the original workflow: Counts of nucleated cells, estimated from reference gene primer amplification, were obtained. The protocol was immunoSEQ multiplex PCR, while the TCRdb copy is restricted to in-frame clones and leaves out a portion. D and trimming come from the DNA, and the V and J calls and clone size come from that table. In the table there are over 250,000 clones, roughly 90% of which are singletons. Germline loops: CDR1 ENHRY, CDR2 SYGVKD. The CDR3 runs to 13 residues. The ends lost 7 bases at V and 1 base at J; junction bases unmatched: 3. Material for sequencing was PBMCs or T cells enriched from blood (not recorded which). The J gene is TRBJ1-1, the V gene TRBV10-3; 7 nucleotides agree with TRBD1. The TCR sequence derives from a man aged 55 to 69 who had recovered from COVID-19. CDR3 coding DNA: TGTGCCATCACTCGACAGGGGAACACTGAAGCTTTCTTT. This translates into CAITRQGNTEAFF.